This section outlines one TCR beta chain sequence together with its context. Its target is not known. This specimen comes from a study of OX40 agonist ivuxolimab in advanced cancers. Study-wide results and limits: At 0.1 to 3.0 mg/kg and by week 6, clonal expansion occurred in CD4+ and CD8+ blood T cells.

The germline V gene encodes CDR1 SGHRS and CDR2 YFSETQ. V shed 4 bases and J 7 bases; nucleotides not matched to a gene: 7. This CDR3 has 15 residues. Method: immunoSEQ multiplex PCR; TCRdb's copy keeps in-frame clones and lacks some. The table records some 48,000 clones, roughly 86% of them present only once. The origin of this receptor is an adult with an advanced solid tumor such as melanoma, head and neck, liver or kidney cancer. This specimen consisted of CD4+ or CD8+ T cells sorted from blood, obtained in a trial of the OX40 agonist ivuxolimab. This chain joins TRBV5-1 and TRBJ1-4; TRBD1 agrees at 10 bases. DNA for the CDR3: TGCGCCAGCAGCCAAGGGACAGGGGCGTCTGAAAAACTGTTTTTT. Its protein is CASSQGTGASEKLFF.